This TCR beta chain was recovered during a study of tumor-infiltrating lymphocytes in primary liver carcinoma. Study outcomes and limitations: Being bulk and unsorted, samples allowed no CD4+ and CD8+ repertoire comparison. Blood's top-250-clone fraction was significantly lower than that of tumors (p = 0.039).

Unsorted whole blood supplied the blood RNA, and germline DNA was isolated too. At sampling, these chronic HBV carriers had received no treatment. About this clonotype: What it recognizes is unknown. The germline gene is not matched at one end of the junction; a read error may be the cause.

Starting from 500 ng of total RNA, TCR beta cDNA was produced with a primer in the constant region. Each TCR beta library was derived from three nested multiplex PCR rounds that employed slightly modified ARM-PCR. The opening two PCR rounds, around 11 cycles each, paired TRBV1-TRBV30 forward primers with a C-beta reverse primer. TCRdb processed the multiplex PCR reads anew with MiXCR; each CDR3 protein has one entry. The sample carries about 200,000 distinct CDR3 sequences, around 60% recorded once. Germline CDR1 SGHAT, CDR2 FQNNGV. This CDR3 contains 17 residues. This clonotype was obtained from a woman aged 55-70 years with primary liver carcinoma and hepatitis B virus infection. The gene calls are TRBV11-2 and TRBJ2-4; D is perhaps TRBD2 (5 bases). The sequencing sample was made of peripheral blood. For the CDR3, the DNA is TGCGCCAGCAGCCGCCACGGGGAGCCAACGGCCAAAAAAATTCAGTGCTTC. Protein: CASSRHGEPTAKKIQCF.